The next 4 T cell receptor beta chains were all read from a single sample in a study of Ad26.COV2.S vaccination and SARS-CoV-2 variants. The treatment: 15 to 20 received Ad26.COV2.S at low or high dose, single or two shots; roughly five received placebo; per-sample allocation not given. Collection of the samples took place on day 63 after the first injection of vaccine or placebo. Produced via immunoSEQ multiplex PCR; TCRdb's table is partial and in-frame only. Seen here are some 400,000 clones, about 88% observed once, and the top ten hold approximately 1.9%. The input for sequencing was peripheral blood, taken in a trial of Ad26.COV2.S vaccine versus placebo. All receptors come from a person aged 18-65 years who received the Ad26.COV2.S COVID-19 vaccine or a placebo.

The genes are TRBV5-1 and TRBJ2-2; D remains unclear. This CDR3 contains 15 residues. V lost 2 bases to trimming and J lost 5 bases, with 13 bases between them. Germline V gene sequence: CDR1 SGHRS, CDR2 YFSETQ. The CDR3 spells CASSFSALRTGELFF. The CDR3 nucleotides are TGCGCCAGCAGCTTCTCGGCTCTCCGGACCGGGGAGCTGTTTTTT.

The rearrangement links TRBV11-2 to TRBJ1-3; D call uncertain. Trimming took 4 bases from V and 4 from J, leaving 8 bases between them. The CDR3 has 13 amino acids. Germline lookup yields CDR1 SGHAT and CDR2 FQNNGV. CDR3 loop: CASSWAGGNTIYF. DNA for the CDR3: TGTGCCAGCAGCTGGGCGGGCGGAAACACCATATATTTT.

The chain carries TRBV7-2 and TRBJ2-7; D gene unclear. Trimming cost V 2 bases and J 2 bases, with 10 bases left between them. The CDR3 is 14 amino acids. CDR1 SGHTA and CDR2 FQGNSA come from the germline V gene. The chain's CDR3 is CASSLWSTTYEQYF. Here the CDR3 DNA reads TGTGCCAGCAGCTTATGGTCCACAACCTACGAGCAGTACTTC.

The chain joins TRBV5-4 to TRBJ1-1, with TRBD1 matching 11 bases. The CDR3 has 19 residues. The J segment lost 6 bases and the V segment lost 0 bases, leaving 16 bases of the junction unmatched. Germline assignment: CDR1 SGHNT and CDR2 YYREEE (reference sequence). CDR3 in DNA: TGTGCCAGCAGCTTGGGCTTAGGGGGGACAGGGGGAATTGGGTCTGAAGCTTTCTTT. As protein: CASSLGLGGTGGIGSEAFF.